A single sample is the source of the 11 T cell receptor beta chains below, sequenced in a study of siplizumab effects on memory and regulatory T cells (dated by TCRdb to the late 2010s). The library was generated by the immunoSEQ multiplex PCR assay. TCRdb provides this immuneACCESS table in a form limited to in-frame rearrangements. Some clones are lacking; in checked studies, under half of them reflect an unresolved V gene, and why the rest are absent is not known. The sample table contains 120,000 or so clones; only one count was recorded for just under 95% of them. The ten largest clones represent 1.3% of the sample. Material for sequencing was CD4+ T cells sorted from blood. The receptor set was obtained from a human donor in good health.

This clone appeared a single time. The chain combines TRBV18 with TRBJ2-5, with 7 bases aligning to TRBD2. This CDR3 has 13 amino acids. V was clipped by 2 bases and J by 4 bases; unmatched bases: 1. CDR1 and CDR2 (germline): KGHSH, LQKENI. Here the CDR3 DNA reads TGTGCCAGCTCACCAGCTAGCGGAGAGACCCAGTACTTC. The encoded protein is CASSPASGETQYF.

The rearrangement uses TRBV6-5 and TRBJ1-5; unclear D gene. The CDR3 length is 14 residues. V was shortened by 5 bases and J by 6 bases, with 14 bases between the two germline ends. Per the germline V gene, CDR1 is MNHEY and CDR2 is SVGAGI. The CDR3 sequence: CASSEWVAGQPQHF. DNA for the CDR3: TGTGCCAGCAGTGAATGGGTGGCGGGTCAGCCCCAGCATTTT.

This clone has more than one count but fewer than ten. V gene TRBV7-2 combines with J gene TRBJ1-5; possible D gene TRBD1, 6 bases. The CDR3 length is 13 residues. Trimming shortened V by 0 bases and J by 7 bases, and 7 bases separated the two germline ends. The germline V gene has CDR1 SGHTA and CDR2 FQGNSA. DNA for the CDR3: TGTGCCAGCAGCTTAGCACAGGGACAGCCCCAGCATTTT. The encoded protein is CASSLAQGQPQHF.

The chain combines TRBV5-1 with TRBJ2-1, with a tentative D call TRBD2 (6 bases). The V gene's germline CDR1 is SGHRS and CDR2 YFSETQ. V gave up 4 bases and J gave up 8 bases, with 16 bases separating them. This CDR3 has 14 amino acids. CDR3 in amino acids: CASSEPTGVYEQFF. As DNA, the CDR3 is TGCGCCAGCAGCGAACCGACGGGGGTTTATGAGCAGTTCTTC.

This clone was found once. The chain carries TRBV7-9 and TRBJ1-3; possibly TRBD1 for D (5 bases). CDR1 SEHNR and CDR2 FQNEAQ come from the germline V gene (reference sequence). The CDR3 is 13 residues long. V was clipped by 3 bases and J by 4 bases, with 7 bases between them. The CDR3 sequence: CASSLGQGNTIYF. For the CDR3, the DNA is TGTGCCAGCAGCTTGGGGCAGGGAAACACCATATATTTT.

This chain connects TRBV4-2 to TRBJ2-1, with 8 bases identical to TRBD2. Germline CDR1 LGHNA, CDR2 YNFKEQ. V was clipped by 0 bases and J by 15 bases; unmatched bases: 16. This CDR3 contains 16 residues. The chain's CDR3 is CASSQESQLGRGEVFF. The CDR3 nucleotides are TGTGCCAGCAGCCAAGAGAGTCAACTCGGGCGGGGGGAGGTGTTCTTC.

Here the CDR3 DNA reads TGTGCCAGCAGCGTACAGGGGGATAGGAAGACTGAAGCTTTCTTT. This gives the protein CASSVQGDRKTEAFF. The chain joins TRBV6-5 to TRBJ1-1, with 8 nucleotides matching TRBD1. The length of the CDR3 is 15 residues. Trimming removed 6 bases from V and 5 bases from J; junction bases left unmatched: 11. Looked up from germline, CDR1 is MNHEY and CDR2 is SVGAGI.

The chain links TRBV29-1 to TRBJ2-3; 12 bases map to TRBD1. Trimming took 4 bases from V and 4 from J; bases not matched to a gene: 12. Looked up from germline, CDR1 is SQVTM and CDR2 is ANQGSEA. There are 17 residues in the CDR3. The CDR3 loop is CSVGAPQGQGASDTQYF. The CDR3, as DNA: TGCAGCGTTGGTGCCCCCCAGGGACAGGGGGCCTCAGATACGCAGTATTTT.

The chain is built from TRBV28 and TRBJ2-6; 7 nucleotides line up with TRBD2. Germline-derived CDR1 and CDR2 are MDHEN and SYDVKM. Losses at the gene ends were 7 bases for V and 0 bases for J; bases not matched to a gene: 9. The CDR3 length is 17 residues. The CDR3 sequence is CASMDNRGVSGANVLTF. The CDR3 region has the DNA TGTGCCAGCATGGATAACCGGGGGGTCTCTGGGGCCAACGTCCTGACTTTC. Full variable domain (remainder filled in from reference TRBV28 and TRBJ2-6): DVKVTQSSRYLVKRTGEKVFLECVQDMDHENMFWYRQDPGLGLRLIYFSYDVKMKEKGDIPEGYSVSREKKERFSLILESASTNQTSMYLCASMDNRGVSGANVLTFGAGSRLTVL.

V usage is TRBV4-2 and J usage is TRBJ1-6; 7 nucleotides match TRBD1. The V gene's germline CDR1 is LGHNA and CDR2 YNFKEQ. The CDR3 has 14 amino acids. Germline trimming cut 8 bases from V and 9 bases from J; bases unmatched to any gene: 10. The CDR3 DNA is TGTGCCAGCCAACCGGACAGGTTCGGTTCACCCCTCCACTTT. Translation: CASQPDRFGSPLHF.

This rearrangement joins TRBV19 to TRBJ1-5; D ambiguous. This CDR3 has 14 amino acids. The V end was cut by 9 bases, the J end by 0 bases, with 12 bases between. The germline V gene encodes CDR1 LNHDA and CDR2 SQIVND (reference sequence). The CDR3 nucleotides are TGTGCCAGACTCGAGAGGAATAGCAATCAGCCCCAGCATTTT. Translation gives CARLERNSNQPQHF.